This TCR beta chain was captured in a study of shared clonotypes between healthy human individuals. CD45RO-negative CD8 cells positively selected for CCR7 made up the naive population, which excluded terminally differentiated effector memory CD45RA+ cells. The CDR3 extends over 14 amino acids. V lost 7 bases and J lost 6; bases outside the gene matches: 8. The germline V gene encodes CDR1 MDHEN and CDR2 SYDVKM. Assay used: immunoSEQ multiplex PCR; TCRdb lists only in-frame clones, some missing. The data show some 2.1 million clones, about 95% seen once. Sequencing input: naive CD8+ T cells sorted from blood. The chain has TRBV28 and TRBJ2-1; 8 bases fit TRBD2. This receptor was obtained from a man aged 18-30 years in good health. CDR3 DNA: TGTGCCAGCAACCTACCCGGACTAGCCAATGAGCAGTTCTTC. It encodes CASNLPGLANEQFF.